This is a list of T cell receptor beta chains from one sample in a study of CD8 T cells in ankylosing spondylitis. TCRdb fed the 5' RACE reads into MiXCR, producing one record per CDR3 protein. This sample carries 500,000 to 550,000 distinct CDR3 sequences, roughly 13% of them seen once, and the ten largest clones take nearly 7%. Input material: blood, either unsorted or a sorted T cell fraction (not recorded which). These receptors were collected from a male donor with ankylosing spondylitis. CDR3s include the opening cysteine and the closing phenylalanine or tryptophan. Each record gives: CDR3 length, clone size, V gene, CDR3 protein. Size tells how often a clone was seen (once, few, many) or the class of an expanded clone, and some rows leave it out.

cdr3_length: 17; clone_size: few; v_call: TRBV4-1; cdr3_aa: CASSQEASGRKAGELFF
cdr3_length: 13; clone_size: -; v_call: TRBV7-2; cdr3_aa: CASSLLEGTEAFF
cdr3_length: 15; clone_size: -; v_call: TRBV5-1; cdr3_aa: CASSASGPRTDTQYF
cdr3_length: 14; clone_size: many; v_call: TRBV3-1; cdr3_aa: CASGVLAGYNEQFF
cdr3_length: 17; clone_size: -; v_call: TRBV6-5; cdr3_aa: CASSYAPLAGGGNEQFF
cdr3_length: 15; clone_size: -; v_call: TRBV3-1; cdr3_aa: CASSQVGTGMEKLFF
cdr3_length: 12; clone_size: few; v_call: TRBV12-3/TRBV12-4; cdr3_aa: CASSSEGGPQHF
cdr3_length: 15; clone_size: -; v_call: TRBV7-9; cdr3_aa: CASSYTQGKYNEQFF
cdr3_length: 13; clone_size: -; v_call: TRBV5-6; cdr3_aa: CASSSIGADTQYF
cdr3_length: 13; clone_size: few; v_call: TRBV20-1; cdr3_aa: CSASRAGGYGYTF
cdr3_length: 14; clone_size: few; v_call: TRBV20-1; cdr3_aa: CSARDGGYSYGYTF
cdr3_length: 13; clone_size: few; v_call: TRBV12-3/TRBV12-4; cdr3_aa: CASTPMSETEAFF
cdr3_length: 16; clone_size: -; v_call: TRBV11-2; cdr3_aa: CASSPLRVHAKNIQYF
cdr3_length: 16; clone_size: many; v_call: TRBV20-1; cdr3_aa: CSARGPQGRKGNTIYF
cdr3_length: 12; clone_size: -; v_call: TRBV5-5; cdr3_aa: CASSLVSGEAFF
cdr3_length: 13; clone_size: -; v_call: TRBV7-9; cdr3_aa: CASGPFYNYEQYF
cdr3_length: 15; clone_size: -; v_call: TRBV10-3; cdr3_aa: CAISESESTAYGYTF
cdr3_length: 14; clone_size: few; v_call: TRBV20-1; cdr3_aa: CSASPEEGLETQYF
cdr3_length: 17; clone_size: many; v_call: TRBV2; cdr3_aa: CASSHYPPTRPNYEQYF
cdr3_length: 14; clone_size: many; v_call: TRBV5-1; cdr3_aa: CASSHGQGGETQYF
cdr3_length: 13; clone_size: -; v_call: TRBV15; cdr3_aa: CATSMRQQSPLHF
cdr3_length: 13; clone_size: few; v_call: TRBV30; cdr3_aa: CAWSVGTAIEAFF
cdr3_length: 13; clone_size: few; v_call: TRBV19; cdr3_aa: CASSPTVYTEAFF
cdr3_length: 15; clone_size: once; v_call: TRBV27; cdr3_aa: CASSLSIEGAYEQYF
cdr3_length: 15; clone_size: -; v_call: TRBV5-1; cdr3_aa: CASSVGDLNTGELFF
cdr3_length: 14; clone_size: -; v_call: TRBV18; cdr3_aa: CASSQQGTSQPQHF
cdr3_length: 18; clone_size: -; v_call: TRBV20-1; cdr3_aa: CSARDLAGGSSSYNEQFF
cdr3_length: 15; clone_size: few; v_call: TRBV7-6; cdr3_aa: CASSSAASSYNEQFF
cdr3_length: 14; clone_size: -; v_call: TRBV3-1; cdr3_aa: CASSHNGMNTEAFF
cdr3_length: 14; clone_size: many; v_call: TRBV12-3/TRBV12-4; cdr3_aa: CASSPRDPNTEAFF
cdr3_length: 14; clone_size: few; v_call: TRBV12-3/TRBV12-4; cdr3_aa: CASRTSGRGYEQYF
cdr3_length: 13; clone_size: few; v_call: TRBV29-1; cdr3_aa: CSVELGGNTEAFF
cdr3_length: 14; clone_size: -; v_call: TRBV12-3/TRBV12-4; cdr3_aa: CASRYRVRTGELFF
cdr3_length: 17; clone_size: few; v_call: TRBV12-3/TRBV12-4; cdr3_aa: CASSLQTSGRFDNEQFF
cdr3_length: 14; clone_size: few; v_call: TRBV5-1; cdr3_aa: CASSPQGESGEQFF
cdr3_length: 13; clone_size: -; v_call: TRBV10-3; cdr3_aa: CAIRGTATGELFF
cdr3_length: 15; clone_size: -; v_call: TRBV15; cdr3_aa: CATSRVPQGNQPQHF
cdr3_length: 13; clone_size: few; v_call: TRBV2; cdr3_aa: CASSVLGAETQYF
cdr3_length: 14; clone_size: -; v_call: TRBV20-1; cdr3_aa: CSAHIAGVGNEQFF
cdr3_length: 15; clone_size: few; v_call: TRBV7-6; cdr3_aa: CASSLSGYPTGELFF
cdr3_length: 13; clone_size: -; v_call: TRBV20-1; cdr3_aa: CSARAGVVTEAFF
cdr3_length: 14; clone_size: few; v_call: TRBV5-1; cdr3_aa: CASTREVGPDTQYF
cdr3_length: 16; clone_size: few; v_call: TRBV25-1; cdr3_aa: CASSELRQGPYNEQFF
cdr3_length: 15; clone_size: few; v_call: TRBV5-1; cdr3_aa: CASSQNAGNTGELFF
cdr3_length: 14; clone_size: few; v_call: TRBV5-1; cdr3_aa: CASSSYEVNTEAFF
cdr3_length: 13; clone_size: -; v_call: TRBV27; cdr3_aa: CASSQNRVGGYTF